This T cell receptor beta chain was obtained from a study of T cell changes during pregnancy in multiple sclerosis. V lost 4 bases to trimming and J lost 3 bases, with 11 bases between them. The CDR3 is made up of 14 amino acids. Germline CDR1 reads SGDLS; CDR2 reads YYNGEE. Clones were sequenced by immunoSEQ multiplex PCR, and TCRdb holds only the in-frame ones, with some missing. The table records approximately 100,000 clones, around 93% of them present only once. A few counts support this clone. The chain employs TRBV9 and TRBJ1-5; a weak D match, TRBD1 (6 bases). This material consisted of peripheral blood, taken in the first trimester of pregnancy. The sequence came from a female donor with multiple sclerosis, enrolled in a pregnancy study. The CDR3 nucleotides are TGTGCCAGCAGCAAGGGGGACACCAATCAGCCCCAGCATTTT. It yields the protein CASSKGDTNQPQHF. The entire variable domain, with the rest obtained from reference TRBV9 and TRBJ1-5, is as follows: DSGVTQTPKHLITATGQRVTLRCSPRSGDLSVYWYQQSLDQGLQFLIQYYNGEERAKGNILERFSAQQFPDLHSELNLSSLELGDSALYFCASSKGDTNQPQHFGDGTRLSIL.